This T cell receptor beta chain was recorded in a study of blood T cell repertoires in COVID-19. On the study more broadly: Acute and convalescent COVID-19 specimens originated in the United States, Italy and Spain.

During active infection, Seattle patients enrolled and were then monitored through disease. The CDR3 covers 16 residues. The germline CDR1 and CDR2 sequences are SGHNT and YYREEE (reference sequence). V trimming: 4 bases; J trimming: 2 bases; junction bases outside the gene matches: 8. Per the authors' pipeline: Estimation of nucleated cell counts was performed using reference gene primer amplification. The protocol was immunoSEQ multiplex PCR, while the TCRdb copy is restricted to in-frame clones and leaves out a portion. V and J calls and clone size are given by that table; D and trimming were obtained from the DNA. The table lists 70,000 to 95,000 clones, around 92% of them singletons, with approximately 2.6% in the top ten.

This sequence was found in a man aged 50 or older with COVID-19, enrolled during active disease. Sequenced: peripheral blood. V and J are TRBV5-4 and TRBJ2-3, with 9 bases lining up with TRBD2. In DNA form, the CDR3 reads TGTGCCAGCAGCGGCGTAGCGGGGGCTCACACAGATACGCAGTATTTT. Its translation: CASSGVAGAHTDTQYF.